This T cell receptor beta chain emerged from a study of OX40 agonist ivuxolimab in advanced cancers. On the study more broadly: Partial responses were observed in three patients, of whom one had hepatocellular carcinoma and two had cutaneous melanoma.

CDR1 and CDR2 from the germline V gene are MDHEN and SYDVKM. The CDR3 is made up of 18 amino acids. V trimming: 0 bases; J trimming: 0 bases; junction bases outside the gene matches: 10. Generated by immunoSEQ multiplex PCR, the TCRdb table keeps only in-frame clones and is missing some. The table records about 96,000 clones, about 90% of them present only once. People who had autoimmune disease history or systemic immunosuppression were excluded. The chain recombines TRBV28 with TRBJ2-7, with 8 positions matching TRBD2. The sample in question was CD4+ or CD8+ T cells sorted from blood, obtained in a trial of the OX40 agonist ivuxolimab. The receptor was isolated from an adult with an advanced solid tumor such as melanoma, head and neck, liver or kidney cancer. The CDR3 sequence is CASSLWVRGGRSSYEQYF. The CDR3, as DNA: TGTGCCAGCAGTTTATGGGTCCGGGGGGGGCGAAGCTCCTACGAGCAGTACTTC.